The 17 T cell receptor beta chains given below trace back to one sample, sequenced in a study of Ad26.COV2.S vaccination and SARS-CoV-2 variants. Regarding treatment: some 19 received Ad26.COV2.S at low or high dose, single or two shots; several received placebo; per-sample allocation not given. Day 63 following the first vaccine or placebo injection was when the samples were taken. Sequencing used immunoSEQ multiplex PCR; TCRdb keeps in-frame clones, though not all of them. The sample lists approximately 480,000 clones; approximately 88% were seen once. The sequencing here drew on peripheral blood, taken in a trial of Ad26.COV2.S vaccine versus placebo. The source is a person aged 18-65 years who received the Ad26.COV2.S COVID-19 vaccine or a placebo.

This chain links TRBV10-2 with TRBJ2-7; TRBD2 matches 14 bases. This CDR3 comprises 21 residues. With 10 bases clipped from V and 2 bases from J, the junction kept 25 bases outside the gene matches. Germline CDR1 reads WSHSY; CDR2 reads SAAADI. Written as DNA, the CDR3 is TGCGCCAACCTCGTGGGGCGGACTAGCGGGAGGCCGCGCAGACCTACCTACGAGCAGTACTTC. This translates into CANLVGRTSGRPRRPTYEQYF.

This clone was detected once. The V gene is TRBV28, the J gene TRBJ1-6, with TRBD1 matching over 9 bases. CDR1 is MDHEN and CDR2 is SYDVKM in the germline V gene. The CDR3 covers 14 residues. V shed 5 bases, J shed 7 bases, and the junction held 3 bases outside the gene matches. CDR3 in amino acids: CASSVGQGNSPLHF. DNA of the CDR3: TGTGCCAGCAGTGTGGGACAGGGAAATTCACCCCTCCACTTT.

As DNA, the CDR3 is TGTGCCAGCAGCTCGCCGGGACAGAACACTGAAGCTTTCTTT. Encoded protein: CASSSPGQNTEAFF. The rearrangement joins TRBV13 to TRBJ1-1; TRBD1 is a possible D gene (6 bases). The ends were cut back, 4 bases at V and 1 base at J, with 10 bases in the middle. Germline V lookup: CDR1 PRHDT, CDR2 FYEKMQ (reference sequence). The CDR3 consists of 14 residues.

The rearrangement uses TRBV5-6 and TRBJ2-3, with 9 positions matching TRBD2. The CDR3 is 16 residues long. The germline V gene encodes CDR1 SGHDT and CDR2 YYEEEE. V gave up 2 bases and J gave up 7 bases; unmatched junction bases: 11. DNA of the CDR3: TGTGCCAGCAGCTTACCACTGGCGGGAGGGCCAAATACGCAGTATTTT. Translating gives CASSLPLAGGPNTQYF.

The V and J genes are TRBV30 and TRBJ1-1, with D tentatively TRBD1 (6 bases). Trimming took off 3 bases at V and 0 bases at J, with 8 bases between the two ends. Germline-derived CDR1 and CDR2 are GTSNPN and SVGIG (reference sequence). The CDR3 consists of 13 residues. In DNA form, the CDR3 reads TGTGCCTGGAGGGGACACCTGAACACTGAAGCTTTCTTT. This gives the protein CAWRGHLNTEAFF.

This chain uses TRBV29-1 with TRBJ2-3; D is perhaps TRBD1 or TRBD2 (5 bases each). Germline assignment: CDR1 SQVTM and CDR2 ANQGSEA. With 7 bases removed from V and 3 bases from J, the gap between germline ends came to 17 bases. The CDR3 runs 14 residues. In DNA form, the CDR3 reads TGCAGCGCTACGGGCGGGTCAGGGACAGATACGCAGTATTTT. This gives the protein CSATGGSGTDTQYF.

The V call is TRBV12-3 or TRBV12-4, the J call TRBJ1-4; D is unclear. Trimming pared 4 bases from V and 8 bases from J, leaving 8 bases between. The CDR3 consists of 12 residues. CDR3 residues: CASSYPGEKLFF. The CDR3 coding sequence is TGTGCCAGCAGTTACCCGGGGGAAAAACTGTTTTTT.

The V call is TRBV6-5, the J call TRBJ2-1; D remains ambiguous. CDR3 length: 12 residues. Germline assignment: CDR1 MNHEY and CDR2 SVGAGI. V was clipped by 6 bases and J by 4 bases, with 7 bases between them. CDR3 sequence reads: CASSSTYNEQFF. CDR3 coding DNA: TGTGCCAGCAGCTCCACATACAATGAGCAGTTCTTC.

V usage is TRBV30 and J usage is TRBJ2-2; 7 nucleotides line up with TRBD2. V dropped 6 bases and J dropped 0; count of bases not matched to a gene: 1. Germline-derived CDR1 and CDR2 are GTSNPN and SVGIG (reference sequence). The CDR3 spans 13 residues. The CDR3 reads CACGTTNTGELFF. CDR3 in DNA: TGTGCCTGCGGGACTACGAACACCGGGGAGCTGTTTTTT.

The rearrangement links TRBV4-1 to TRBJ1-4, with 12 bases matching TRBD1. The V and J ends lost 3 bases and 7 bases, in that order; junction bases with no gene match: 15. Germline V gene data show CDR1 as MGHRA and CDR2 as YSYEKL. The CDR3 consists of 19 residues. CDR3 sequence (DNA): TGCGCCAGCAGCCACCCCCGGGACAGGGGGCCCGGAATGGGTGAAAAACTGTTTTTT. Translated: CASSHPRDRGPGMGEKLFF.

This clone occurred once. The chain couples TRBV12-3 or TRBV12-4 to TRBJ2-7; D gene uncertain. The CDR3 has 12 amino acids. Trimming pared 4 bases from V and 3 bases from J, leaving 7 bases between. CDR3 sequence: CASSSQVYEQYF. In nucleotides, the CDR3 is TGTGCCAGCAGTTCGCAGGTCTACGAGCAGTACTTC.

This chain joins TRBV5-4 and TRBJ2-2; 9 bases are shared with TRBD1. Germline V gene data show CDR1 as SGHNT and CDR2 as YYREEE (reference sequence). J gave up 3 bases and V 1 base, and 7 bases lay outside the gene matches. This CDR3 contains 17 residues. CDR3 nucleotides: TGTGCCAGCAGCTTGTTACAGGGGGCGCTGGACACCGGGGAGCTGTTTTTT. It translates to CASSLLQGALDTGELFF.

The rearrangement uses TRBV2 and TRBJ2-7, with a tentative D call TRBD1 (5 bases). This CDR3 spans 12 amino acids. The V gene lost 9 bases and the J gene lost 6 bases, with 15 bases spanning the gap. CDR1 is SNHLY, CDR2 FYNNEI, per germline. The CDR3 bases are TGTGCCAGTTTCACAGGTTTTGGCGAGCAGTACTTC. This codes for CASFTGFGEQYF.

This clone came up once. V usage is TRBV18 and J usage is TRBJ1-5, with 7 bases aligning to TRBD1. J lost 7 bases, V lost 6 bases, and 15 bases had no gene match. The CDR3 is 16 amino acids. CDR1 and CDR2 from the germline V gene are KGHSH and LQKENI. The CDR3 here is CASSIAQGTPGQPQHF. The CDR3 nucleotides read TGTGCCAGCTCTATCGCACAGGGGACGCCTGGGCAGCCCCAGCATTTT.

The chain employs TRBV6-6 and TRBJ2-1, with 12 bases aligning to TRBD2. The trim removed 8 bases at V and 9 bases at J, leaving 5 bases unmatched. The germline gives CDR1 MNHNY, CDR2 SVGAGI (reference sequence). This CDR3 has 13 residues. The CDR3 DNA reads as TGTGCCAGCGGACTAGCGGGATCGGGTGAGCAGTTCTTC. Residues: CASGLAGSGEQFF.

This clone is a singleton in its sample. V and J are TRBV19 and TRBJ1-1; D remains unclear. Looked up from germline, CDR1 is LNHDA and CDR2 is SQIVND (reference sequence). The CDR3 consists of 13 residues. Trimming removed 4 bases at V and 1 base at J, with 7 bases between. As DNA, the CDR3 is TGTGCCAGTAGTAAAAAAAAGAACACTGAAGCTTTCTTT. Encoded protein: CASSKKKNTEAFF.

CDR3 nucleotides: TGTGCCAGCAGCTTAGAAGGGTACCAAGAGACCCAGTACTTC. Translating gives CASSLEGYQETQYF. This chain links TRBV7-9 with TRBJ2-5; D is undetermined. The CDR3 runs 14 residues. V dropped 1 base and J dropped 0 bases, with 6 bases sitting between them. Germline lookup yields CDR1 SEHNR and CDR2 FQNEAQ (reference sequence).